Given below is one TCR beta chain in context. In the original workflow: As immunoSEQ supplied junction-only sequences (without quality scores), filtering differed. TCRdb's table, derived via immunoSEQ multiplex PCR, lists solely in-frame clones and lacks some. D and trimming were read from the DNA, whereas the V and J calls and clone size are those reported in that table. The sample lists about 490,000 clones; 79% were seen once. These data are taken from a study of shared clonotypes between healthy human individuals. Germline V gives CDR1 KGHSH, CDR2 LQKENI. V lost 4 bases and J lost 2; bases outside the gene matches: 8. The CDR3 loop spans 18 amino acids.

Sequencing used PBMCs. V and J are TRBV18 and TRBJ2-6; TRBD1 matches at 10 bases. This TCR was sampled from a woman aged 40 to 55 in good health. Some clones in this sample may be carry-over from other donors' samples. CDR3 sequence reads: CASSLDRGQLAGANVLTF. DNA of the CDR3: TGTGCCAGCTCACTCGACAGGGGGCAGCTCGCTGGGGCCAACGTCCTGACTTTC. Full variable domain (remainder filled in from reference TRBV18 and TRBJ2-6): NAGVMQNPRHLVRRRGQEARLRCSPMKGHSHVYWYRQLPEEGLKFMVYLQKENIIDESGMPKERFSAEFPKEGPSILRIQQVVRGDSAAYFCASSLDRGQLAGANVLTFGAGSRLTVL.